A single sample gave rise to the 9 T cell receptor beta chains below, sequenced in a study of graft-versus-host responses after intestinal transplantation. These TCRs are of unknown antigen specificity. Using immunoSEQ multiplex PCR, the repertoire was profiled, and TCRdb retains in-frame clones only, with some absent. The sample comprises 99,000 or so clones, less than 90% of which are singletons, and over 0.8% rests with the top ten. Sample: unstimulated CD4+ T cells sorted from spleen or lymph node cells, taken before intestinal transplant. The receptors shown here come from a human donor who received an intestinal transplant.

This sequence joins TRBV6-5 and TRBJ1-6, with TRBD1 matching 10 bases. The germline CDR1 and CDR2 sequences are MNHEY and SVGAGI. This CDR3 region has 16 residues. The J segment lost 8 bases and the V segment lost 0 bases, leaving 4 bases of the junction unmatched. CDR3 loop: CASSYSAGTGDSPLHF. The CDR3 DNA is TGTGCCAGCAGTTACTCGGCAGGGACAGGGGATTCACCCCTCCACTTT.

The chain combines TRBV5-1 with TRBJ2-7; the D gene is possibly TRBD1 (6 bases). CDR1 and CDR2 from the germline V gene are SGHRS and YFSETQ. V was clipped by 4 bases and J by 0 bases, with 11 bases between them. CDR3 size: 14 residues. The CDR3 loop reads CASSKQGNSYEQYF. Here the CDR3 DNA reads TGCGCCAGCAGCAAACAGGGCAACTCCTACGAGCAGTACTTC.

V usage is TRBV6-5 and J usage is TRBJ1-2; 8 bases map to TRBD1. This CDR3 spans 13 amino acids. The germline V gene encodes CDR1 MNHEY and CDR2 SVGAGI. V was pared by 6 bases and J by 8 bases, with 8 bases of the junction left unmatched. The CDR3 spells CASRPGGARGYTF. CDR3 nucleotide sequence: TGTGCCAGCAGGCCAGGGGGCGCGAGGGGCTACACCTTC.

CDR3 bases: TGTGCCAGTAGTCTGGGACAGGGGACCATCAATGAGCAGTTCTTC. Protein sequence: CASSLGQGTINEQFF. The genes are TRBV19 and TRBJ2-1; 10 bases map to TRBD1. The CDR3 totals 15 residues. Germline V gives CDR1 LNHDA, CDR2 SQIVND (reference sequence). With 5 bases clipped from V and 6 bases from J, the junction kept 7 bases outside the gene matches.

The chain employs TRBV2 and TRBJ2-7; unclear D gene. V lost 8 bases to trimming and J lost 3 bases, with 8 bases between them. From germline, CDR1 is SNHLY and CDR2 FYNNEI. The CDR3 is made up of 11 amino acids. The CDR3 region is CASAAGYEQYF. CDR3 in DNA: TGTGCCAGCGCGGCAGGCTACGAGCAGTACTTC.

This chain joins TRBV5-1 and TRBJ2-7; unclear D gene. V lost 0 bases and J lost 4, with 8 bases in between. CDR3 length equals 13 residues. Germline loops: CDR1 SGHRS, CDR2 YFSETQ. CDR3 protein: CASSLGTGYEQYF. The CDR3, as DNA: TGCGCCAGCAGCTTGGGGACCGGGTACGAGCAGTACTTC. Drawing the rest from reference TRBV5-1 and TRBJ2-7, the complete variable domain is KAGVTQTPRYLIKTRGQQVTLSCSPISGHRSVSWYQQTPGQGLQFLFEYFSETQRNKGNFPGRFSGRQFSNSRSEMNVSTLELGDSALYLCASSLGTGYEQYFGPGTRLTVT.

V is TRBV10-3 and J is TRBJ2-7, with D perhaps assigned TRBD1 or TRBD2 (7 bases each). Germline V gives CDR1 ENHRY, CDR2 SYGVKD. This CDR3 has 13 residues. Written as DNA, the CDR3 is TGTTCCCCAGGGGGGGGGCCCTCCTACGAGCAGTACTTC. It yields the protein CSPGGGPSYEQYF.

This chain uses TRBV7-3 with TRBJ2-6; TRBD2 might be the D (5 bases). Trimming cost V 5 bases and J 4 bases, with 12 bases left between them. There are 15 residues in the CDR3. Germline CDR1 is SGHTA and CDR2 is FQGTGA. CDR3 amino acids: CASSPLGRGANVLTF. The CDR3, as DNA: TGTGCCAGCAGCCCGCTAGGGAGAGGGGCCAACGTCCTGACTTTC.

V and J are TRBV7-6 and TRBJ1-4; weak D call: TRBD1 (6 bases). V lost 1 base, J lost 10 bases, and 19 bases lay in between. Germline CDR1 reads SGHVS; CDR2 reads FNYEAQ. This CDR3 has 16 residues. The CDR3 protein is CASSLDPRQEFRKLFF. The DNA for the CDR3 is TGTGCCAGCAGCTTAGACCCGCGACAGGAGTTCAGAAAACTGTTTTTT.